Listed below are T cell receptor beta chains from one sample, sequenced in a study of Tregs in tolerant kidney transplant recipients. Only in-frame clones appear in the TCRdb table, and some are missing; sequencing was by immunoSEQ multiplex PCR. Of several thousand clones listed, about a third are singletons. Antigens for these TCRs are unknown. The sequenced sample was CD8+ T cells from blood cultured with allogeneic cells, obtained before the transplant. The receptors shown here come from a human patient who received a combined kidney and bone marrow transplant. Each CDR3 is given with its conserved first and last residue. The order of the fields is D gene, J gene, V gene, clone size, CDR3 DNA, CDR3 protein. D genes are given only for firm matches. Some rows mark clone size as missing; the rest say once, few, many or name a class of expanded clone.

>.|TRBJ2-7|TRBV7-9|.
TGTGCCAGCAGCGAGACAACTGACTACGAGCAGTACTTC
CASSETTDYEQYF
>TRBD2|TRBJ2-1|TRBV11-2|few
TGTGCCAGCAGCTTAGACGGGAGGCCATCCTACAATGAGCAGTTCTTC
CASSLDGRPSYNEQFF
>TRBD1|TRBJ2-7|TRBV6-5|few
TGTGCCAGCAGAAAAGGACAGGGGGCTTACGAGCAGTACTTC
CASRKGQGAYEQYF
>.|TRBJ1-4|TRBV4-1|.
TGCGCCAGCAGCCAAGAGTGGGGGCCTACTAATGAAAAACTGTTTTTT
CASSQEWGPTNEKLFF
>TRBD1|TRBJ1-1|TRBV19|once
TGTGCCAGTAGTACAACAGGGGCCCCGAACACTGAAGCTTTCTTT
CASSTTGAPNTEAFF
>.|TRBJ2-1|TRBV7-9|.
TGTGCCAGCAGTCCCCGGGGAGAATTCAATGAGCAGTTCTTC
CASSPRGEFNEQFF
>TRBD1|TRBJ2-7|TRBV27|medium-sized
TGTGCCAGCAGTTTTTTGTTTGTTCAGGGGGCAGGGGAGCAGTACTTC
CASSFLFVQGAGEQYF
>.|TRBJ2-7|TRBV28|.
TGTGCCAGCAGTTTGGGTGGGCAGGAAATCTACGAGCAGTACTTC
CASSLGGQEIYEQYF
>.|TRBJ1-1|TRBV27|few
TGTGCCAGCAGTCCGAGGCGGGGGTCTGAAGCTTTCTTT
CASSPRRGSEAFF
>.|TRBJ1-2|TRBV7-9|medium-sized
TGTGCCAGCAGCTTAGGACAGTCTAACTATGGCTACACCTTC
CASSLGQSNYGYTF
>.|TRBJ2-7|TRBV14|medium-sized
TGTGCCAGCAGCCAAGAGGCCGGCAACTACTACGAGCAGTACTTC
CASSQEAGNYYEQYF
>.|TRBJ1-4|TRBV4-3|.
TGCGCCAGCAGCCAAGTAGGAGGAGGGGATGAAAAACTGTTTTTT
CASSQVGGGDEKLFF
>.|TRBJ1-6|TRBV7-3|.
TGTGCCAGCAGCTTGACTCCCTCCTATAATTCACCCCTCCACTTT
CASSLTPSYNSPLHF
>.|TRBJ1-6|TRBV11-2|.
TGTGCCAGCAGCCCTAGAGTTGGGGGCGTGAATAATTCACCCCTCCACTTT
CASSPRVGGVNNSPLHF
>TRBD1|TRBJ1-4|TRBV28|few
TGTGCCACCCGTTACCGGGACAGGGGGATGTTTGGTGAAAAACTGTTTTTT
CATRYRDRGMFGEKLFF
>.|TRBJ1-3|TRBV27|few
TGTGCCAGCGCTCAGGGGTACGGAAACACCATATATTTT
CASAQGYGNTIYF
>TRBD2|TRBJ2-3|TRBV4-3|.
TGCGCCAGCAGCCAAGGGAAGGGAGGGAGAGGCACAGATACGCAGTATTTT
CASSQGKGGRGTDTQYF
>TRBD1|TRBJ2-7|TRBV7-6|medium-sized
TGTGCCAGCAGCGCGACAGGGCCCGAGCAGTACTTC
CASSATGPEQYF
>.|TRBJ2-7|TRBV4-3|medium-sized
TGCGCCAGCAGCCAAGATCTTACGACGAGGAGCTCCTACGAGCAGTACTTC
CASSQDLTTRSSYEQYF
>.|TRBJ2-7|TRBV19|medium-sized
TGTGCCAGTAGGGAGCGGCCGAGCTCCTACGAGCAGTACTTC
CASRERPSSYEQYF
>.|TRBJ2-1|TRBV4-1|.
TGCGCCAGCAGCCATACCTACAATGAGCAGTTCTTC
CASSHTYNEQFF
>TRBD1|TRBJ2-1|TRBV10-3|few
TGTGCCATTACAAACCCAGGGGGTTCCATCAATGAGCAGTTCTTC
CAITNPGGSINEQFF
>.|TRBJ2-3|TRBV11-3|.
TGTGCCAGCAGCTTAGCCGTAACAGATACGCAGTATTTT
CASSLAVTDTQYF
>.|TRBJ1-1|TRBV6-1|few
TGTGCCAGCTGTTCAAACACTGAAGCTTTCTTT
CASCSNTEAFF
>.|TRBJ2-7|TRBV21-1|medium-sized
TGTGCCAGCAGCAAAGGGGGCCTAGCGGGAGACGAGCAGTACTTC
CASSKGGLAGDEQYF
>.|TRBJ1-5|TRBV5-6|.
TGTGCCAGCAGCTCTGGCCGGGGCAGGGGAGGGCAGCCCCAGCATTTT
CASSSGRGRGGQPQHF
>.|TRBJ2-5|TRBV10-3|.
TGTGCCAGCAGTTACCCTATGGACAGTGGTGAAGAGACCCAGTACTTC
CASSYPMDSGEETQYF
>.|TRBJ2-1|TRBV4-1|.
TGCGCCAGCAGCCTCTCGATCAGGGTAGGATCCTACAATGAGCAGTTCTTC
CASSLSIRVGSYNEQFF